The 23 T cell receptor beta chains listed next were all sequenced from one sample in a study of T cell responses to AZD1222 COVID-19 vaccine. TCRdb's table, derived via immunoSEQ multiplex PCR, lists solely in-frame clones and lacks some. The table records some 30,000 clones, 91% of them present only once. The sequencing here drew on peripheral blood, taken on day 0 of AZD1222 vaccination. These receptors were collected from an adult in good health.

The gene calls are TRBV7-9 and TRBJ1-5; possible D gene TRBD1, 6 bases. There are 15 residues in the CDR3. Between the trimmed V and J ends, which lost 5 bases and 7 bases, there was a span of 18 bases. CDR1 is SEHNR and CDR2 is FQNEAQ in the germline V gene (reference sequence). The CDR3 DNA reads as TGTGCCAGCAGCCTAGACGGGGGGGCGCGCCAGCCCCAGCATTTT. Protein sequence: CASSLDGGARQPQHF.

This clone was detected a few times. CDR3 nucleotide sequence: TGTGCCAGCAGCTTAGAAAGCTACGAGCAGTACTTC. Its translation is CASSLESYEQYF. This sequence joins TRBV7-9 and TRBJ2-7; D gene unclear. V lost 1 base and J 3 bases, leaving 4 bases between the germline ends. Germline-derived CDR1 and CDR2 are SEHNR and FQNEAQ (reference sequence). This CDR3 is built from 12 residues.

The chain is built from TRBV24-1 and TRBJ2-3; no clear D. Trimming took 1 base from V and 2 from J, leaving 0 bases between them. The CDR3 has 12 residues. Germline-derived CDR1 and CDR2 are KGHDR and SFDVKD. The CDR3 protein is CATSDFTDTQYF. CDR3 bases: TGTGCCACCAGTGATTTCACAGATACGCAGTATTTT.

The genes are TRBV7-2 and TRBJ1-1, with D unclear. V lost 4 bases to trimming and J lost 6 bases, with 9 bases between them. The CDR3 spans 12 residues. Germline CDR1 SGHTA, CDR2 FQGNSA. This CDR3 reads CASSSWPPEAFF. The CDR3, as DNA: TGTGCCAGCAGCTCATGGCCACCTGAAGCTTTCTTT.

V gene TRBV18 combines with J gene TRBJ1-5; D may be TRBD1 (5 bases). The V gene's germline CDR1 is KGHSH and CDR2 LQKENI. V was trimmed by 5 bases and J by 1 base, leaving 12 bases between them. The CDR3 extends over 15 amino acids. CDR3 nucleotide sequence: TGTGCCAGCTCAGAGGCCAGACAGAGCAATCAGCCCCAGCATTTT. Translation gives CASSEARQSNQPQHF.

V and J are TRBV7-9 and TRBJ1-2, with D unclear. V was trimmed by 0 bases and J by 6 bases, leaving 11 bases between them. This CDR3 is 14 amino acids long. The germline V gene has CDR1 SEHNR and CDR2 FQNEAQ (reference sequence). CDR3 region: CASSLADPVNGYTF. The DNA of the CDR3 is TGTGCCAGCAGCTTAGCAGACCCGGTGAATGGCTACACCTTC. Together with reference TRBV7-9 and TRBJ1-2, the CDR3 gives the full variable domain: DTGVSQNPRHKITKRGQNVTFRCDPISEHNRLYWYRQTLGQGPEFLTYFQNEAQLEKSRLLSDRFSAERPKGSFSTLEIQRTEQGDSAMYLCASSLADPVNGYTFGSGTRLTVV.

The genes are TRBV9 and TRBJ1-6, with D perhaps TRBD1 (6 bases). CDR1 is SGDLS and CDR2 is YYNGEE in the germline V gene. Trimming removed 4 bases from V and 8 bases from J, with 22 bases in between. This CDR3 comprises 17 residues. CDR3 in DNA: TGTGCCAGCAGCCCTGGACAGATCTCCCTACGGGATTCACCCCTCCACTTT. Its translation: CASSPGQISLRDSPLHF.

This rearrangement joins TRBV5-6 to TRBJ2-3, with D perhaps TRBD2 (7 bases). Germline assignment: CDR1 SGHDT and CDR2 YYEEEE. V lost 2 bases to trimming and J lost 6 bases, with 13 bases between them. CDR3 size: 14 residues. For the CDR3, the DNA is TGTGCCAGCAGCTTTGGCGGGGGCCAGGATACGCAGTATTTT. Translated: CASSFGGGQDTQYF.

The rearrangement uses TRBV5-6 and TRBJ1-2; a weak D match, TRBD1 (5 bases). Germline V gene data show CDR1 as SGHDT and CDR2 as YYEEEE. The CDR3 sequence is 13 residues long. The CDR3 sequence is CFSGGRTSYGYTF. CDR3 DNA sequence: TGTTTCTCGGGGGGACGCACCTCCTATGGCTACACCTTC. Full variable domain (rest looked up from reference TRBV5-6 and TRBJ1-2): DAGVTQSPTHLIKTRGQQVTLRCSPKSGHDTVSWYQQALGQGPQFIFQYYEEEERQRGNFPDRFSGHQFPNYSSELNVNALLLGDSALYLCFSGGRTSYGYTFGSGTRLTVV.

The gene calls are TRBV18 and TRBJ1-3; tentative D call: TRBD1 (5 bases). V was shortened by 2 bases and J by 0 bases, with 11 bases between the two germline ends. CDR1 is KGHSH and CDR2 is LQKENI in the germline V gene. This CDR3 region has 16 residues. The CDR3, as DNA: TGTGCCAGCTCACCATCGACAGCTTACTCTGGAAACACCATATATTTT. Its translation: CASSPSTAYSGNTIYF.

This clone was counted only a few times. The rearrangement links TRBV3-1 (or the pseudogene TRBV3-2) to TRBJ2-7; D remains unclear. CDR3 size: 12 residues. Germline-derived CDR1 and CDR2 are LGHDT and YNNKEL (reference sequence). Trimming removed 7 bases at V and 6 bases at J, with 13 bases between. CDR3 sequence reads: CASTIGPGEQYF. For the CDR3, the DNA is TGTGCCAGCACGATAGGCCCCGGCGAGCAGTACTTC.

This chain connects TRBV7-6 to TRBJ2-3, with D uncertain. This CDR3 is built from 17 residues. V dropped 4 bases and J dropped 5 bases, with 22 bases sitting between them. Germline V CDR1 and CDR2: SGHVS, FNYEAQ. The CDR3 spells CASSSWPTGYDGDTQYF. DNA of the CDR3: TGTGCCAGCAGCTCATGGCCGACTGGGTACGACGGAGATACGCAGTATTTT.

This clone was seen once. The chain has TRBV12-3 or TRBV12-4 and TRBJ1-2, with a weak D call TRBD1 (5 bases). The CDR3 has 13 amino acids. Between the trimmed V and J ends, which lost 5 bases and 5 bases, there was a span of 12 bases. CDR3 bases: TGTGCCAGCAGTCGACCGGGACTGTATGGCTACACCTTC. Its protein is CASSRPGLYGYTF.

This clone appeared a single time. This chain connects TRBV5-6 to TRBJ2-5; the D is unclear. The CDR3 has 13 amino acids. Germline CDR1 is SGHDT and CDR2 is YYEEEE. With 2 bases removed from V and 4 bases from J, the gap between germline ends came to 9 bases. The DNA of the CDR3 is TGTGCCAGCAGCTTCTTTGCGGTAGAGACCCAGTACTTC. Its translation: CASSFFAVETQYF.

The chain has TRBV30 and TRBJ1-3; unclear D gene. This CDR3 spans 11 amino acids. The V gene's germline CDR1 is GTSNPN and CDR2 SVGIG (reference sequence). CDR3 in amino acids: CASGWGNTIYF. The CDR3, as DNA: TGTGCTTCCGGCTGGGGAAACACCATATATTTT.

The gene calls are TRBV24-1 and TRBJ2-5, with TRBD2 as a possible D gene (5 bases). Germline CDR1 is KGHDR and CDR2 is SFDVKD. V lost 7 bases and J lost 5, with 13 bases in between. The CDR3 loop spans 13 amino acids. CDR3 DNA: TGTGCCACCAGCGATGCGGGTTTGGAGACCCAGTACTTC. Residues: CATSDAGLETQYF.

V gene TRBV5-1 combines with J gene TRBJ1-6; a weak D match, TRBD1 (6 bases). The CDR3 consists of 15 residues. Looked up from germline, CDR1 is SGHRS and CDR2 is YFSETQ. The V end lost 0 bases, the J end lost 8 bases, and 12 bases lay between the germline ends. This CDR3 is CASSLAQGSDSPLHF. Written as DNA, the CDR3 is TGCGCCAGCAGCTTGGCCCAGGGGTCGGATTCACCCCTCCACTTT.

V usage is TRBV9 and J usage is TRBJ1-2; no clear D gene. V lost 4 bases and J lost 1, with 14 bases in between. The CDR3 is 15 amino acids. Germline V gene lookup returns CDR1 SGDLS and CDR2 YYNGEE. CDR3 in amino acids: CASSPIHGSNYGYTF. The CDR3 DNA follows: TGTGCCAGCAGCCCGATTCACGGGAGTAACTATGGCTACACCTTC.

The chain carries TRBV18 and TRBJ1-1, with D unclear. V lost 0 bases to trimming and J lost 2 bases, with 7 bases between them. Germline assignment: CDR1 KGHSH and CDR2 LQKENI. This CDR3 contains 14 residues. The CDR3 spells CASSPPKANTEAFF. CDR3 nucleotides: TGTGCCAGCTCACCACCGAAGGCCAACACTGAAGCTTTCTTT.

The J gene is TRBJ1-1, the V gene TRBV19; a weak D match, TRBD1 (6 bases). The CDR3 extends over 12 amino acids. V dropped 2 bases and J dropped 7 bases, with 8 bases sitting between them. Germline CDR1 and CDR2: LNHDA and SQIVND (reference sequence). The CDR3 here is CASSIRGGEAFF. The CDR3 bases are TGTGCCAGTAGTATAAGGGGGGGTGAAGCTTTCTTT.

This chain links TRBV28 with TRBJ2-1; TRBD2 agrees at 9 bases. After removal of 7 bases from V and 4 bases from J, the junction contained 5 bases not matched to a gene. CDR3 length equals 14 residues. Looked up from germline, CDR1 is MDHEN and CDR2 is SYDVKM. DNA for the CDR3: TGTGCCAGCACCGCGGGGGGGGCTTACAATGAGCAGTTCTTC. As protein: CASTAGGAYNEQFF.

V and J are TRBV18 and TRBJ1-1; D not certain. V gave up 5 bases and J gave up 1 base, with 14 bases separating them. This CDR3 comprises 15 residues. Germline lookup yields CDR1 KGHSH and CDR2 LQKENI. CDR3: CASSRNNPSNTEAFF. CDR3 coding DNA: TGTGCCAGCTCAAGAAACAACCCTTCGAACACTGAAGCTTTCTTT.

This chain uses TRBV5-1 with TRBJ1-1, with D possibly TRBD1 on 5 matching bases. Germline loops: CDR1 SGHRS, CDR2 YFSETQ. There are 13 residues in the CDR3. Deletions cut 4 bases from V and 2 bases from J, with 9 bases between. This CDR3 reads CASSVGTNTEAFF. The CDR3 nucleotides read TGCGCCAGCAGCGTCGGGACTAACACTGAAGCTTTCTTT.